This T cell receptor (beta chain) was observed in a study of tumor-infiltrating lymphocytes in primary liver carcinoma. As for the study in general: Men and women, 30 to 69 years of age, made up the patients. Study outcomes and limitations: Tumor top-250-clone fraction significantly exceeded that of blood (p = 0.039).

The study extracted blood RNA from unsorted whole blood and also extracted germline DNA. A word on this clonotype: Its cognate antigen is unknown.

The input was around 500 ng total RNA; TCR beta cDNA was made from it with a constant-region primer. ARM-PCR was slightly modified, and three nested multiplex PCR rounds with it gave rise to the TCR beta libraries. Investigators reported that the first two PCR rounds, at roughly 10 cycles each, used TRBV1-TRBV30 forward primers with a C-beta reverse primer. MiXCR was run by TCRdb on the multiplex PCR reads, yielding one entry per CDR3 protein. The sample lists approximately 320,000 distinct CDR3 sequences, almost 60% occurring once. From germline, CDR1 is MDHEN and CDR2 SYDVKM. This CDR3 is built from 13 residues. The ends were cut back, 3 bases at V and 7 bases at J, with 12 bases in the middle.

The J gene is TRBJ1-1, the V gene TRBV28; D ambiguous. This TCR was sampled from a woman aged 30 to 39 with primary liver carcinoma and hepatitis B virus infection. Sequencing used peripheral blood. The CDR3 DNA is TGTGCCAGCAGTTTCCATGGTACCGGTGAAGCTTTCTTT. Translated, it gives CASSFHGTGEAFF.